This entry concerns a single T cell receptor (beta chain). A sample-barcoded 5' primer and a J-beta primer mix were used in a second PCR of roughly 7 to 11 cycles. TCRdb recomputed calls from the 5' RACE reads with MiXCR, one row per CDR3 protein. This table has approximately 900,000 distinct CDR3 sequences, 25% to 35% appearing once. These data come from a study of blood T cells in healthy people across ages. This CDR3 is 15 amino acids long. The junction had 7 bases not matched to a gene; V was cut back by 3 bases and J by 3 bases. The V gene's germline CDR1 is SGHDN and CDR2 FVKESK. A further study also used this sample, focusing on T cells of mothers and their children. That work contributes: Study donors consisted of a few healthy Caucasian mothers and their six children. There were over 9.5 million TCR beta CDR3 reads from each mother and about 3 million from each child. Slightly higher overlap, not significant, was seen in related mother-child pairs than in unrelated pairs. The analysis detected no persistent microchimeric T cell clones.

The specimen sequenced was blood. The TCR was taken from a woman aged 40-49 years in good health. The chain has TRBV14 and TRBJ2-7; 8 bases are shared with TRBD2. Here the CDR3 DNA reads TGTGCCAGCAGCCAGGTGATCGGGGGGGACTACGAGCAGTACTTC. This gives the protein CASSQVIGGDYEQYF. The whole variable domain, filled in from reference TRBV14 and TRBJ2-7, reads EAGVTQFPSHSVIEKGQTVTLRCDPISGHDNLYWYRRVMGKEIKFLLHFVKESKQDESGMPNNRFLAERTGGTYSTLKVQPAELEDSGVYFCASSQVIGGDYEQYFGPGTRLTVT.